The clone carrying this TCR beta chain has ten or more counts. The antigen remains undetermined. This sample was taken from a study of early T cells in non-severe SARS-CoV-2 infection. Study-level points and caveats: The matching step, a VDJdb search, favored anti-spike CD8 responses and missed private and CD4 specificities.

From the 5' RACE reads, TCRdb called clonotypes with MiXCR, one entry per CDR3 protein. The repertoire holds around 46,000 distinct CDR3 sequences, with roughly 5.5% as singletons. Trimming shortened V by 1 base and J by 4 bases, and 14 bases separated the two germline ends. The CDR3 consists of 15 residues. Germline V CDR1 and CDR2: LGHDT, YNNKEL (reference sequence). The TCR originated in an adult who was a healthcare worker with PCR-confirmed SARS-CoV-2 infection or an uninfected control (not recorded which). The specimen sequenced was whole blood. The chain carries TRBV3-1 and TRBJ2-7; tentative D call: TRBD1 (5 bases). CDR3 DNA: TGTGCCAGCAGCCAAGTCGCAGGGCTCTCGTACGAGCAGTACTTC. Residues: CASSQVAGLSYEQYF.